Given below is one TCR beta chain in context. It was about 190 ng DNA, about 30,000 T cell genomes, that sorted-subset replicate PCRs used. The protocol was immunoSEQ multiplex PCR, while the TCRdb copy is restricted to in-frame clones and leaves out a portion. The table records about 2.1 million clones, 85% to 95% of them present only once. Per the germline V gene, CDR1 is MGHDK and CDR2 is SYGVNS. With 4 bases removed from V and 14 bases from J, the gap between germline ends came to 17 bases. The CDR3 sequence is 12 residues long. This specimen comes from a study of shared clonotypes between healthy human individuals. Looking at the study overall: Each donor's CD8 memory used one plate, CD8 naive two, each CD4 subset three.

Terminally differentiated effector memory CD45RA+ cells were excluded by CCR7 positive selection of CD45RO-negative cells. This clonotype originated in a man younger than 35 in good health. Some clones in this sample may be carry-over from other donors' samples. Material for sequencing was naive CD8+ T cells from PBMCs. V and J are TRBV25-1 and TRBJ2-5; D is perhaps TRBD1 or TRBD2 (5 bases each). CDR3 loop: CASSGRQRTRYF. CDR3 nucleotide sequence: TGTGCCAGCAGTGGCCGACAGCGGACTCGCTACTTC.